One sample yielded the 20 T cell receptor beta chains listed below, sequenced in a study of blood T cell repertoires in COVID-19. Generated by immunoSEQ multiplex PCR, the TCRdb table keeps only in-frame clones and is missing some. Of around 140,000 clones in the sample, roughly 79% were seen once. Input material: peripheral blood. Source of these receptors: a human donor in a cohort sampled during active COVID-19.

This clone has a handful of counts. The DNA for the CDR3 is TGCGCCAGCAGCCAATTACGCGATCAGCCCCAGCATTTT. Protein: CASSQLRDQPQHF. This chain joins TRBV4-3 and TRBJ1-5, with D uncertain. CDR1 and CDR2 from the germline V gene are LGHNA and YSLEER. V was pared by 2 bases and J by 5 bases, with 7 bases between. This CDR3 spans 13 amino acids.

The J gene is TRBJ1-3, the V gene TRBV5-1; tentative D call: TRBD1 (5 bases). V lost 4 bases and J 3 bases, leaving 8 bases between the germline ends. The length of the CDR3 is 13 residues. Germline V gene lookup returns CDR1 SGHRS and CDR2 YFSETQ. CDR3 DNA: TGCGCCAGCAGCCCGGACATTGGAAACACCATATATTTT. This encodes CASSPDIGNTIYF.

This clone occurred once. V usage is TRBV4-2 and J usage is TRBJ2-7; tentative D call: TRBD2 (5 bases). Trimming shortened V by 0 bases and J by 7 bases, and 19 bases separated the two germline ends. The CDR3 runs 16 residues. Germline-derived CDR1 and CDR2 are LGHNA and YNFKEQ. The CDR3 DNA sequence: TGTGCCAGCAGCCAAGAGGGCGGGCCCAGACCCTGGGAGCAGTACTTC. Translating gives CASSQEGGPRPWEQYF.

This chain links TRBV19 with TRBJ2-7, with TRBD2 matching 14 bases. Germline values: CDR1 LNHDA, CDR2 SQIVND (reference sequence). V shed 6 bases and J 6 bases; nucleotides not matched to a gene: 7. CDR3 length equals 15 residues. CDR3 nucleotides: TGTGCCAGTAGACCTAAGGGACTAGCGGGAGTCGAGCAGTACTTC. It translates to CASRPKGLAGVEQYF.

The V call is TRBV19, the J call TRBJ2-5, with a tentative D call TRBD2 (5 bases). Germline loops: CDR1 LNHDA, CDR2 SQIVND (reference sequence). Between the trimmed V and J ends, which lost 3 bases and 4 bases, there was a span of 21 bases. This CDR3 comprises 17 residues. CDR3 nucleotides: TGTGCCAGTAGTATTGCGAGGGCTCTCGGGGATGGAGAGACCCAGTACTTC. This encodes CASSIARALGDGETQYF.

The genes are TRBV29-1 and TRBJ2-1; 8 nucleotides match TRBD2. The CDR3 totals 17 residues. The V segment lost 5 bases and the J segment 4 bases; nucleotides outside the gene matches: 16. CDR1 and CDR2 (germline): SQVTM, ANQGSEA. For the CDR3, the DNA is TGCAGCGTTTCAGGATACGGGAGGGCCAGAAGATACAATGAGCAGTTCTTC. Its protein product is CSVSGYGRARRYNEQFF.

The chain combines TRBV6-1 with TRBJ1-3, with 7 positions matching TRBD1. The CDR3 covers 16 residues. With 1 base clipped from V and 4 bases from J, the junction kept 7 bases outside the gene matches. Germline V gives CDR1 MNHNS, CDR2 SASEGT. The CDR3 here is CASSEVIMGQGNTIYF. CDR3 DNA sequence: TGTGCCAGCAGTGAAGTAATCATGGGACAGGGAAACACCATATATTTT.

V and J are TRBV18 and TRBJ2-7; D is unclear. The CDR3 extends over 14 amino acids. With 0 bases removed from V and 1 base from J, the gap between germline ends came to 7 bases. Looked up from germline, CDR1 is KGHSH and CDR2 is LQKENI. The CDR3 DNA is TGTGCCAGCTCACCACCCAGGTTATCCTACGAGCAGTACTTC. This translates into CASSPPRLSYEQYF.

The chain combines TRBV6-5 with TRBJ2-7; 8 nucleotides line up with TRBD1. V was pared by 6 bases and J by 6 bases, with 7 bases of the junction left unmatched. The germline V gene encodes CDR1 MNHEY and CDR2 SVGAGI. The CDR3 totals 13 residues. The CDR3 region is CASSRTGTGEQYF. As DNA, the CDR3 is TGTGCCAGCAGCAGGACAGGGACCGGCGAGCAGTACTTC.

This rearrangement joins TRBV28 to TRBJ1-1, with D unresolved. Germline CDR1 MDHEN, CDR2 SYDVKM. V was clipped by 6 bases and J by 0 bases, with 14 bases between them. The CDR3 is made up of 15 amino acids. DNA of the CDR3: TGTGCCAGCAGCCCACTAGGGCGGTTGAACACTGAAGCTTTCTTT. Its protein product is CASSPLGRLNTEAFF.

The chain couples TRBV10-3 to TRBJ2-7; D is possibly TRBD2 (5 bases). Germline CDR1 is ENHRY and CDR2 is SYGVKD. The CDR3 contains 13 residues. V was cut by 5 bases and J by 5 bases, with 13 bases left in between. CDR3 amino acids: CAISSIAPNEQYF. The CDR3 DNA is TGTGCCATCAGTAGCATAGCGCCAAACGAGCAGTACTTC.

This chain joins TRBV5-1 and TRBJ2-5, with D possibly being TRBD1 (5 bases). The CDR3 extends over 14 amino acids. V was shortened by 2 bases and J by 0 bases, with 8 bases between the two germline ends. CDR1 is SGHRS and CDR2 is YFSETQ in the germline V gene. Here the CDR3 DNA reads TGCGCCAGCAGCTTACAGGCGAACCAAGAGACCCAGTACTTC. As protein: CASSLQANQETQYF.

V usage is TRBV4-2 and J usage is TRBJ2-7; TRBD2 might be the D (5 bases). V was trimmed by 4 bases and J by 0 bases, leaving 22 bases between them. There are 18 residues in the CDR3. Germline CDR1 reads LGHNA; CDR2 reads YNFKEQ. The CDR3 spells CASSPLTGAGKSSYEQYF. As DNA, the CDR3 is TGTGCCAGCAGCCCCCTAACCGGCGCGGGTAAAAGCTCCTACGAGCAGTACTTC.

The rearrangement links TRBV7-9 to TRBJ1-2; D is perhaps TRBD1 (6 bases). CDR3 length equals 14 residues. V was trimmed by 2 bases and J by 6 bases, leaving 13 bases between them. The germline V gene has CDR1 SEHNR and CDR2 FQNEAQ (reference sequence). CDR3 residues: CASSLNQGMDGYTF. The CDR3 DNA reads as TGTGCCAGCAGCTTAAACCAGGGGATGGATGGCTACACCTTC.

DNA of the CDR3: TGTGCCAGCAGCTTAGCGATCCCTGGTAGCGGGAGGGGGAACATTCAGTACTTC. Amino acids: CASSLAIPGSGRGNIQYF. The genes are TRBV7-2 and TRBJ2-4; the match to TRBD2 covers 11 bases. V shed 0 bases and J 7 bases; nucleotides not matched to a gene: 11. The CDR3 is 18 residues long. Per germline, CDR1 SGHTA and CDR2 FQGNSA.

This chain connects TRBV6-5 to TRBJ2-2; possible D gene TRBD2, 5 bases. The CDR3 contains 13 residues. Trimming removed 2 bases at V and 7 bases at J, with 8 bases between. Germline V lookup: CDR1 MNHEY, CDR2 SVGAGI. CDR3 sequence reads: CASSYGSFGELFF. The CDR3 nucleotides read TGTGCCAGCAGTTACGGGAGCTTCGGGGAGCTGTTTTTT.

CDR3 in amino acids: CASSYFGQGANTGELFF. CDR3 DNA sequence: TGTGCCAGCAGTTACTTCGGCCAGGGCGCGAACACCGGGGAGCTGTTTTTT. The J gene is TRBJ2-2, the V gene TRBV6-2 or TRBV6-3; a possible D gene is TRBD1 (5 bases). This CDR3 has 17 residues. Germline V gene lookup returns CDR1 MNHEY and CDR2 SVGEGT. The V end lost 1 base, the J end lost 0 bases, and 12 bases lay between the germline ends.

This clone was observed a single time. The V call is TRBV27, the J call TRBJ2-7; the D gene is possibly TRBD1 (6 bases). There are 14 residues in the CDR3. Germline CDR1 MNHEY, CDR2 SMNVEV (reference sequence). Trimming cost V 6 bases and J 1 base, with 13 bases left between them. The CDR3 reads CASSRQGGSYEQYF. CDR3 coding DNA: TGTGCCAGCAGCAGACAAGGGGGATCCTACGAGCAGTACTTC.

This sequence joins TRBV3-1 (or the pseudogene TRBV3-2) and TRBJ2-3, with TRBD2 matching over 8 bases. Germline V gene lookup returns CDR1 LGHDT and CDR2 YNNKEL (reference sequence). The CDR3 runs to 14 residues. V shed 3 bases and J 1 base; nucleotides not matched to a gene: 0. CDR3 protein: CASSQTSGTDTQYF. The CDR3 region has the DNA TGTGCCAGCAGCCAGACTAGCGGCACAGATACGCAGTATTTT.

The chain joins TRBV4-2 to TRBJ2-3; maybe TRBD2 (5 bases). V shed 1 base and J shed 2 bases, with 10 bases lying between them. Germline V lookup: CDR1 LGHNA, CDR2 YNFKEQ. The CDR3 length is 15 residues. The CDR3 bases are TGTGCCAGCAGCCAAGGGAATAGCGTCACAGATACGCAGTATTTT. Translation gives CASSQGNSVTDTQYF.